This is a list of T cell receptor beta chains from one sample in a study of blood T cell repertoires in COVID-19. Some clones are missing from TCRdb's copy, which holds only in-frame ones; the method was immunoSEQ multiplex PCR. Among some 370,000 clones listed, roughly 90% were seen once. Specimen: peripheral blood. The receptor source for this set is a man aged 35 to 55 with acute or convalescent COVID-19. Both conserved end residues are part of each CDR3. A D gene is named only where the DNA matches it firmly.

j_gene: TRBJ2-4
d_gene: TRBD2
v_gene: TRBV19
CDR3aa: CASSSERGGGKNIQYF
CDR3nt: TGTGCCAGTAGTTCTGAACGGGGGGGCGGGAAAAACATTCAGTACTTC

j_gene: TRBJ1-2
d_gene: NA
v_gene: TRBV5-4
CDR3aa: CASSSTPGNGYTF
CDR3nt: TGTGCCAGCAGCTCAACTCCCGGGAATGGCTACACCTTC

j_gene: TRBJ2-5
d_gene: NA
v_gene: TRBV18
CDR3aa: CASSPRRGFQETQYF
CDR3nt: TGTGCCAGCTCACCACGCCGAGGGTTCCAAGAGACCCAGTACTTC

j_gene: TRBJ1-3
d_gene: NA
v_gene: TRBV28
CDR3aa: CASSLTYEAGNTIYF
CDR3nt: TGTGCCAGCAGCCTTACTTATGAGGCTGGAAACACCATATATTTT

j_gene: TRBJ1-2
d_gene: TRBD1
v_gene: TRBV24-1
CDR3aa: CATSDATGVGYTF
CDR3nt: TGTGCCACCAGTGATGCAACAGGGGTGGGCTACACCTTC

j_gene: TRBJ1-1
d_gene: NA
v_gene: TRBV11-2
CDR3aa: CASSLVTTEAFF
CDR3nt: TGTGCCAGCAGCTTAGTCACAACTGAAGCTTTCTTT

j_gene: TRBJ1-1
d_gene: TRBD1
v_gene: TRBV29-1
CDR3aa: CSASGGNTEAFF
CDR3nt: TGCAGCGCCTCAGGGGGGAACACTGAAGCTTTCTTT

j_gene: TRBJ1-3
d_gene: TRBD1
v_gene: TRBV9
CDR3aa: CASSAGVGGEFAIYF
CDR3nt: TGTGCCAGCAGCGCAGGGGTAGGGGGCGAATTTGCCATATATTTT

j_gene: TRBJ2-7
d_gene: TRBD1
v_gene: TRBV3-1/TRBV3-2
CDR3aa: CASSLGQGSYEQYF
CDR3nt: TGTGCCAGCAGCCTGGGACAGGGTTCCTACGAGCAGTACTTC

j_gene: TRBJ1-1
d_gene: NA
v_gene: TRBV28
CDR3aa: CASIPGGGTEAFF
CDR3nt: TGTGCCAGCATTCCCGGGGGGGGCACTGAAGCTTTCTTT